Shown below are 26 T cell receptor beta chains from a single sample sequenced in a study of cytomegalovirus exposure and HLA in healthy donors. 60 Vbeta and 13 Jbeta primers were used in PCR. Here immunoSEQ multiplex PCR was the method, and the copy in TCRdb shows in-frame clones only, minus some. The repertoire includes 70,000 to 90,000 clones, around 75% of them detected once, and over 2% sits in the top ten. Sequencing was done on a sample of PBMCs. The receptors were gathered from a man aged 40-49 years in good health and CMV-seronegative.

The rearrangement joins TRBV2 to TRBJ2-1; 8 bases align to TRBD2. V trimming: 5 bases; J trimming: 2 bases; junction bases outside the gene matches: 5. The CDR3 extends over 15 amino acids. Germline lookup yields CDR1 SNHLY and CDR2 FYNNEI. The CDR3 sequence is CASSLAGTPYNEQFF. As DNA, the CDR3 is TGTGCCAGCAGTCTAGCGGGCACCCCCTACAATGAGCAGTTCTTC.

The genes are TRBV25-1 and TRBJ2-7; TRBD1 matches 8 bases. The V gene end was trimmed by 4 bases and the J gene end by 4 bases; junction bases not matched to a gene: 6. This CDR3 region has 14 residues. Germline V gene data show CDR1 as MGHDK and CDR2 as SYGVNS. The CDR3 bases are TGTGCCAGCAGTGGCAGGGGGCTAGGGTACGAGCAGTACTTC. This gives the protein CASSGRGLGYEQYF.

The chain joins TRBV10-2 to TRBJ1-4; D is undetermined. The CDR3 is 12 residues long. Trimming took off 6 bases at V and 7 bases at J, with 9 bases between the two ends. Germline V gives CDR1 WSHSY, CDR2 SAAADI. In DNA form, the CDR3 reads TGCGCCAGCAGGCCGGGTAGTGAAAAACTGTTTTTT. Protein: CASRPGSEKLFF.

This clone was detected only a few times. The CDR3 spells CASSFRGKSYEQYF. CDR3 in DNA: TGTGCCAGCAGCTTTCGGGGGAAGTCCTACGAGCAGTACTTC. The chain employs TRBV7-9 and TRBJ2-7; D may be TRBD2 (6 bases). The CDR3 contains 14 residues. The V gene's germline CDR1 is SEHNR and CDR2 FQNEAQ (reference sequence). V lost 3 bases to trimming and J lost 1 base, with 10 bases between them.

This chain connects TRBV28 to TRBJ1-5; 7 bases match TRBD1. Germline lookup yields CDR1 MDHEN and CDR2 SYDVKM. J gave up 4 bases and V 3 bases, and 9 bases lay outside the gene matches. The CDR3 is made up of 16 amino acids. Written as DNA, the CDR3 is TGTGCCAGCAGTTTTTACGAGGACAGGAATAATCAGCCCCAGCATTTT. Translated: CASSFYEDRNNQPQHF.

This rearrangement joins TRBV19 to TRBJ1-1; a weak D match, TRBD1 (6 bases). Trimming cost V 3 bases and J 7 bases, with 12 bases left between them. In germline, CDR1 is LNHDA, CDR2 SQIVND (reference sequence). The CDR3 length is 13 residues. The CDR3 here is CASSINRVNEAFF. The CDR3 DNA reads TGTGCCAGTAGTATCAACAGGGTTAATGAAGCTTTCTTT. The variable domain in full, completed from reference TRBV19 and TRBJ1-1, reads DGGITQSPKYLFRKEGQNVTLSCEQNLNHDAMYWYRQDPGQGLRLIYYSQIVNDFQKGDIAEGYSVSREKKESFPLTVTSAQKNPTAFYLCASSINRVNEAFFGQGTRLTVV.

The V call is TRBV15, the J call TRBJ2-7; D not certain. This CDR3 spans 14 amino acids. Germline V gives CDR1 LNHNV, CDR2 YYDKDF (reference sequence). V lost 1 base and J 0 bases, leaving 7 bases between the germline ends. The CDR3 nucleotides are TGTGCCACCAGCAGAGGCCGGAGCTCCTACGAGCAGTACTTC. Its translation is CATSRGRSSYEQYF.

This rearrangement joins TRBV19 to TRBJ2-7, with TRBD2 matching over 10 bases. CDR1 LNHDA and CDR2 SQIVND come from the germline V gene (reference sequence). J gave up 4 bases and V 3 bases, and 9 bases lay outside the gene matches. This CDR3 is 16 amino acids long. This CDR3 is CASSISGSGRRYEQYF. CDR3 coding DNA: TGTGCCAGTAGTATTAGTGGTAGCGGGAGGAGGTACGAGCAGTACTTC.

CDR3 residues: CASSEVRGEQYF. The CDR3 region has the DNA TGTGCCAGCAGTGAAGTCAGGGGCGAGCAGTACTTC. This chain uses TRBV2 with TRBJ2-7; maybe TRBD1 (6 bases). Germline loops: CDR1 SNHLY, CDR2 FYNNEI. CDR3 length: 12 amino acids. The germline V and J ends were trimmed by 1 base and 6 bases, with 7 bases remaining between them.

V and J are TRBV28 and TRBJ1-2, with no clear D. The V gene's germline CDR1 is MDHEN and CDR2 SYDVKM. CDR3 length: 14 residues. The germline V and J ends were trimmed by 3 bases and 4 bases, with 12 bases remaining between them. This CDR3 reads CASSFALQSYGYTF. DNA of the CDR3: TGTGCCAGCAGTTTCGCCTTACAGAGCTATGGCTACACCTTC.

The CDR3 DNA reads TGTGCCAGCACCCTCACAGGGGGCGGCTATGGCTACACCTTC. It codes for CASTLTGGGYGYTF. The rearrangement joins TRBV6-6 to TRBJ1-2, with 9 bases identical to TRBD1. The CDR3 runs to 14 residues. The V segment lost 7 bases and the J segment 4 bases; nucleotides outside the gene matches: 7. Per the germline V gene, CDR1 is MNHNY and CDR2 is SVGAGI (reference sequence).

The CDR3 DNA sequence: TGCGCCAGCAGCCACAGGGGGCATTACGAGCAGTACTTC. Translated, it gives CASSHRGHYEQYF. The chain employs TRBV5-1 and TRBJ2-7; TRBD1 matches 9 bases. V shed 4 bases, J shed 4 bases, and the junction held 3 bases outside the gene matches. This CDR3 is 13 amino acids long. Germline-derived CDR1 and CDR2 are SGHRS and YFSETQ.

This clone has a handful of counts. This chain uses TRBV5-6 with TRBJ2-2, with D maybe TRBD1 (5 bases). V lost 0 bases, J lost 3 bases, and 9 bases lay in between. CDR1 is SGHDT and CDR2 is YYEEEE in the germline V gene. This CDR3 is built from 15 residues. The CDR3 DNA follows: TGTGCCAGCAGCTTGGTCCTAGGGGACACCGGGGAGCTGTTTTTT. Amino acids: CASSLVLGDTGELFF.

This sequence joins TRBV5-8 and TRBJ2-7, with D perhaps TRBD2 (5 bases). The CDR3 runs 14 residues. Germline lookup yields CDR1 SGHTS and CDR2 YDEGEE. The germline V and J ends were trimmed by 4 bases and 2 bases, with 13 bases remaining between them. CDR3 sequence: CASSSNPGAYEQYF. CDR3 coding DNA: TGTGCCAGCAGCAGTAACCCCGGGGCCTACGAGCAGTACTTC.

The chain employs TRBV21-1 and TRBJ2-7; the tabulated D call, TRBD1, remains unverified against the DNA. TRBV21-1 is a recognized pseudogene. CDR3 length: 14 residues. The CDR3 spells CASSKEHRIYEQYF. The CDR3 DNA sequence: TGTGCCAGCAGCAAAGAGCACAGGATTTACGAGCAGTACTTC.

This clone was counted once. This sequence joins TRBV7-9 and TRBJ2-2; TRBD2 matches 13 bases. Trimming at V came to 5 bases and at J to 4 bases, leaving 4 bases not matched to a gene. Per germline, CDR1 SEHNR and CDR2 FQNEAQ (reference sequence). The CDR3 has 16 amino acids. The CDR3 nucleotides are TGTGCCAGCAGCGAAAGGACTAGCGGGAGCACCGGGGAGCTGTTTTTT. Protein product: CASSERTSGSTGELFF. Looking up the rest from reference TRBV7-9 and TRBJ2-2 gives the full variable domain: DTGVSQNPRHKITKRGQNVTFRCDPISEHNRLYWYRQTLGQGPEFLTYFQNEAQLEKSRLLSDRFSAERPKGSFSTLEIQRTEQGDSAMYLCASSERTSGSTGELFFGEGSRLTVL.

J is TRBJ2-3 and V is TRBV7-9; tentative D call: TRBD2 (5 bases). Germline V gene lookup returns CDR1 SEHNR and CDR2 FQNEAQ (reference sequence). The CDR3 spans 13 residues. Trimming took 11 bases from V and 0 from J, leaving 12 bases between them. The CDR3 DNA reads TGTGCCGCAGTAGAGGGAAGCACAGATACGCAGTATTTT. It codes for CAAVEGSTDTQYF. Together with reference TRBV7-9 and TRBJ2-3, the CDR3 gives the full variable domain: DTGVSQNPRHKITKRGQNVTFRCDPISEHNRLYWYRQTLGQGPEFLTYFQNEAQLEKSRLLSDRFSAERPKGSFSTLEIQRTEQGDSAMYLCAAVEGSTDTQYFGPGTRLTVL.

The V call is TRBV7-2, the J call TRBJ2-5; tentative D call: TRBD1 (5 bases). V was cut by 2 bases and J by 5 bases, with 12 bases left in between. CDR1 SGHTA and CDR2 FQGNSA come from the germline V gene. The CDR3 covers 14 residues. The CDR3 DNA reads as TGTGCCAGCAGCTTATTAGGGGCAGGGGAGACCCAGTACTTC. Protein sequence: CASSLLGAGETQYF.

This clone was picked up a small number of times. The chain combines TRBV6-6 with TRBJ2-2; D remains unclear. The CDR3 has 12 amino acids. Germline lookup yields CDR1 MNHNY and CDR2 SVGAGI (reference sequence). Trimming took 2 bases from V and 6 from J, leaving 4 bases between them. CDR3 nucleotide sequence: TGTGCCAGCAGTTACCGCGCCGGGGAGCTGTTTTTT. Protein product: CASSYRAGELFF.

This chain joins TRBV19 and TRBJ2-7; 11 bases agree with TRBD2. J was trimmed by 2 bases and V by 5 bases; bases with no gene match: 8. This CDR3 has 16 residues. CDR1 and CDR2 (germline): LNHDA, SQIVND (reference sequence). CDR3 coding DNA: TGTGCCAGTAGTCCCCTACTAGCGGGAGACCCCTACGAGCAGTACTTC. The encoded protein is CASSPLLAGDPYEQYF.

This clone was seen more than once but under ten times. The V and J genes are TRBV7-2 and TRBJ1-2; 8 nucleotides line up with TRBD1. This CDR3 spans 15 amino acids. Germline assignment: CDR1 SGHTA and CDR2 FQGNSA. V shed 4 bases, J shed 6 bases, and the junction held 10 bases outside the gene matches. The CDR3 DNA sequence: TGTGCCAGCAGCTCCTACAGGGGGAGCGGGGATGGCTACACCTTC. This translates into CASSSYRGSGDGYTF.

The rearrangement joins TRBV28 to TRBJ1-2; D unclear. Germline V lookup: CDR1 MDHEN, CDR2 SYDVKM. The CDR3 loop spans 13 amino acids. V shed 2 bases and J shed 7 bases, with 11 bases lying between them. The CDR3 loop is CASSLSLLPGYTF. The CDR3 DNA sequence: TGTGCCAGCAGTTTAAGCCTCCTCCCTGGCTACACCTTC.

This sequence joins TRBV5-1 and TRBJ1-2; 11 nucleotides align to TRBD1. The CDR3 is made up of 17 amino acids. V dropped 4 bases and J dropped 7; count of bases not matched to a gene: 15. Per the germline V gene, CDR1 is SGHRS and CDR2 is YFSETQ. The DNA for the CDR3 is TGCGCCAGCAGCCCCCAGGGACAGGGGGTATCAGGGAGTGGCTACACCTTC. It specifies CASSPQGQGVSGSGYTF.

The rearrangement links TRBV5-1 to TRBJ2-5; 8 bases agree with TRBD1. V lost 2 bases, J lost 4 bases, and 13 bases stayed unmatched. The CDR3 runs 17 residues. CDR1 is SGHRS, CDR2 YFSETQ, per germline. The CDR3 sequence is CASSFKQGDGVGETQYF. CDR3 DNA: TGCGCCAGCAGCTTTAAACAGGGGGATGGAGTTGGAGAGACCCAGTACTTC.

The chain is built from TRBV27 and TRBJ1-1, with D hard to call. Trimming shortened V by 3 bases and J by 4 bases, and 9 bases separated the two germline ends. CDR3 length: 13 amino acids. The V gene's germline CDR1 is MNHEY and CDR2 SMNVEV (reference sequence). As DNA, the CDR3 is TGTGCCAGCAGTTTCGAGGGTGGCACTGAAGCTTTCTTT. It specifies CASSFEGGTEAFF.

This sequence joins TRBV25-1 and TRBJ2-3, with 10 bases aligning to TRBD2. The J segment lost 4 bases and the V segment lost 3 bases, leaving 7 bases of the junction unmatched. Germline CDR1 MGHDK, CDR2 SYGVNS. The CDR3 sequence is 16 residues long. CDR3 loop: CASSDPALAGADTQYF. The DNA of the CDR3 is TGTGCCAGCAGTGACCCGGCCCTAGCGGGAGCAGATACGCAGTATTTT.